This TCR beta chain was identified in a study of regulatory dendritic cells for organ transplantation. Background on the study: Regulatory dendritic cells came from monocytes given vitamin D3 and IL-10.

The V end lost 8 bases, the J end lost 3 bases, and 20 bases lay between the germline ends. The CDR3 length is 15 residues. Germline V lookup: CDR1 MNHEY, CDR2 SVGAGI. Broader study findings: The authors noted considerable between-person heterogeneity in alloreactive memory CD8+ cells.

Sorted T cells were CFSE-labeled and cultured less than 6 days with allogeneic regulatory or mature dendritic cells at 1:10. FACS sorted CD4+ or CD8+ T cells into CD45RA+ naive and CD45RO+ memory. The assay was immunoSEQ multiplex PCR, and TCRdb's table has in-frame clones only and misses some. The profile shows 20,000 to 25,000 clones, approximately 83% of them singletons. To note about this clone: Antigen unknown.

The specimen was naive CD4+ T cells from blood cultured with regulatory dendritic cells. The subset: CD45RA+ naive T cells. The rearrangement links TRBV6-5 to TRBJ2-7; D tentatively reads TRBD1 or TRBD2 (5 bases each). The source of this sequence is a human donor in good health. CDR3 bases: TGTGCCAGCGCCACCCTGGGGGTGCGATACTACGAGCAGTACTTC. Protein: CASATLGVRYYEQYF.